This T cell receptor beta chain was identified in a study of graft-versus-host responses after intestinal transplantation. The method was immunoSEQ multiplex PCR; TCRdb's version includes in-frame clones alone and lacks a portion of them. This sample carries around 120,000 clones, 85% to 95% of them seen once, and the ten largest clones take 0.095% to 0.15%. CDR3 length equals 14 residues. The V and J ends lost 2 bases and 6 bases, in that order; junction bases with no gene match: 3. Germline V gene lookup returns CDR1 SGHRS and CDR2 YFSETQ. Comments on this clone: Its antigen is not identified.

V and J are TRBV5-1 and TRBJ2-7, with 12 bases fitting TRBD1. Material: unstimulated CD4+ T cells sorted from spleen or lymph node cells, obtained before intestinal transplant. This clonotype was obtained from a human donor who received an intestinal transplant. CDR3 protein: CASSFGTGGGEQYF. The CDR3 DNA reads TGCGCCAGCAGCTTCGGGACAGGGGGCGGCGAGCAGTACTTC.